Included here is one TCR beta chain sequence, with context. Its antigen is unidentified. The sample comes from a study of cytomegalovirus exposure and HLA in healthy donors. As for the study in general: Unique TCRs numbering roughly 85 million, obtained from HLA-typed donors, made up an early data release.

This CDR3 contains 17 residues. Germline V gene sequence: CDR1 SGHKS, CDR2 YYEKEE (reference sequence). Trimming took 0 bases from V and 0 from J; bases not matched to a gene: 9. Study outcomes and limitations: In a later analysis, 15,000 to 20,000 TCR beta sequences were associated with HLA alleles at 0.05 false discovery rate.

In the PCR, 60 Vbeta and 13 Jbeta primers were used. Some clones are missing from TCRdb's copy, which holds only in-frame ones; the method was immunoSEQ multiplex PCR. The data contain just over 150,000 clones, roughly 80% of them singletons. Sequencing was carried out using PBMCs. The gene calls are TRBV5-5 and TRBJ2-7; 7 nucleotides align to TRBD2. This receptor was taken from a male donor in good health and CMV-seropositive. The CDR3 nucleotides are TGTGCCAGCAGCTTGGCCGAATCGGGCGGGAGCTCCTACGAGCAGTACTTC. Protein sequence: CASSLAESGGSSYEQYF.